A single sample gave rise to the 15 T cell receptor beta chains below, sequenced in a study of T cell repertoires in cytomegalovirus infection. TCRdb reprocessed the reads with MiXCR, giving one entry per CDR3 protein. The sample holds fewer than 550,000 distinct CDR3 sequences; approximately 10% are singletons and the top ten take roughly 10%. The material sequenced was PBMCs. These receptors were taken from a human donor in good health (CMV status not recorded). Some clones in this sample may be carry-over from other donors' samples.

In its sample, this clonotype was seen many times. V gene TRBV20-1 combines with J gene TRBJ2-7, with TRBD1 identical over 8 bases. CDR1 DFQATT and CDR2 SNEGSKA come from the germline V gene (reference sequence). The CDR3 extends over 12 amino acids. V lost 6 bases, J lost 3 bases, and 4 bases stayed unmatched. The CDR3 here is CSAPGQGYEQYF. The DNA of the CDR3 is TGCAGTGCACCCGGACAGGGCTACGAGCAGTACTTC.

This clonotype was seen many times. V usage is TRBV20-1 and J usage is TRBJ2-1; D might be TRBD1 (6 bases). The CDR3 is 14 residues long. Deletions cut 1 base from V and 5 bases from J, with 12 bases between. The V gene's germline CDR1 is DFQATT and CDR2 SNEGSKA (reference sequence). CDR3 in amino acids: CSARGGGLNNEQFF. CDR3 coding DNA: TGCAGTGCTAGAGGTGGGGGCCTAAACAATGAGCAGTTCTTC.

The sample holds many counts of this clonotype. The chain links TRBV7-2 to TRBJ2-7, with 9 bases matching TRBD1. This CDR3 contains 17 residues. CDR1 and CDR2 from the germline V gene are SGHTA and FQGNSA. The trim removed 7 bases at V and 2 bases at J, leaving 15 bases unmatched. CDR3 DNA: TGTGCCAGCACCACCGGAACGACAGGGGGGATTGCCTACGAGCAGTACTTC. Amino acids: CASTTGTTGGIAYEQYF.

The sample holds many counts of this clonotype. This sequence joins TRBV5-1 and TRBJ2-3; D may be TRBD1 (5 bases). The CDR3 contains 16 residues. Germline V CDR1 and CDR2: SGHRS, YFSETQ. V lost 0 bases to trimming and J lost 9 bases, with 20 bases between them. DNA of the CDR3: TGCGCCAGCAGCTTGGCACAGGCTTTCGCGCAAAGGACGCAGTATTTT. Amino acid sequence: CASSLAQAFAQRTQYF.

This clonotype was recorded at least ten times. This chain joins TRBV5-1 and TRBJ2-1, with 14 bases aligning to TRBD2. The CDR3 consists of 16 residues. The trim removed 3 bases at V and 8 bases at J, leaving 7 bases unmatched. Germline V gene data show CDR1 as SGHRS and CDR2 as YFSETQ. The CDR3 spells CASSSGTSGRFDEQFF. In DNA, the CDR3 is TGCGCCAGCAGCTCCGGGACTAGCGGGAGATTCGATGAGCAGTTCTTC.

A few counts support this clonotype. The DNA for the CDR3 is TGTGCCAGCAGCTTACCGGGCTTAAACACCGGGGAGCTGTTTTTT. Translated: CASSLPGLNTGELFF. This chain joins TRBV13 and TRBJ2-2; unclear D gene. Trimming took off 2 bases at V and 2 bases at J, with 9 bases between the two ends. Germline CDR1 is PRHDT and CDR2 is FYEKMQ (reference sequence). The CDR3 runs 15 residues.

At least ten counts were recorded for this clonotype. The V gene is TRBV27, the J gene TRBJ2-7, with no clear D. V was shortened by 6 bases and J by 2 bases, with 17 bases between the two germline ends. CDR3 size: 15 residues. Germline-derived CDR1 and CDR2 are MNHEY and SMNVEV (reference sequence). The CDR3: CASSPTRYGTYEQYF. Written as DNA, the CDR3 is TGTGCCAGCAGCCCTACCCGCTATGGGACCTACGAGCAGTACTTC.

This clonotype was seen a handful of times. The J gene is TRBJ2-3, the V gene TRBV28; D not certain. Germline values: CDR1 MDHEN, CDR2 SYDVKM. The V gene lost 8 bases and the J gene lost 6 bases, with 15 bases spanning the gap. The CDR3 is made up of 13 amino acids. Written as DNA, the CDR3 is TGTGCCAGCGCTCCCCTTCTGAGGGATACGCAGTATTTT. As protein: CASAPLLRDTQYF.

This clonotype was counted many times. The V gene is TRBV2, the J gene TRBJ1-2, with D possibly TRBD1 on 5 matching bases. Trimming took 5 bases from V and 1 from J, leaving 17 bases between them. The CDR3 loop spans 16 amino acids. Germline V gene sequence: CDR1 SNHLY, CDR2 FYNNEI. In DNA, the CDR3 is TGTGCCAGCAGTTCTGAGGGGCGGGAAGGTAACTATGGCTACACCTTC. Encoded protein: CASSSEGREGNYGYTF.

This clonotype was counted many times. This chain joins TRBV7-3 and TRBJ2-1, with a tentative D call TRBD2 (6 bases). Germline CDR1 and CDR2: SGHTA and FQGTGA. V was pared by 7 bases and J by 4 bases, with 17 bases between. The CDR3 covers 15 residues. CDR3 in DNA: TGTGCCAGCACGGCGTCTGCAGGGAGGTACAATGAGCAGTTCTTC. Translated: CASTASAGRYNEQFF.

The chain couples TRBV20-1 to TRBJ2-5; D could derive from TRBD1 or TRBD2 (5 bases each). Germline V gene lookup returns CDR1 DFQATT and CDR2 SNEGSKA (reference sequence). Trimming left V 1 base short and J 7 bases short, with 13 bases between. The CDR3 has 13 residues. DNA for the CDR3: TGCAGTGCTAGAGGGAGCCTTGGGGGGACCCAGTACTTC. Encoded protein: CSARGSLGGTQYF.

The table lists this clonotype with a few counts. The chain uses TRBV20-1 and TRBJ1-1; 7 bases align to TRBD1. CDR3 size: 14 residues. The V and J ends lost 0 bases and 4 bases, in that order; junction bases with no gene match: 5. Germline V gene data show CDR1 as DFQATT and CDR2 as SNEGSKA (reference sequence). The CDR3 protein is CSARDEGAVTEAFF. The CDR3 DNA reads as TGCAGTGCTAGAGATGAGGGGGCTGTCACTGAAGCTTTCTTT.

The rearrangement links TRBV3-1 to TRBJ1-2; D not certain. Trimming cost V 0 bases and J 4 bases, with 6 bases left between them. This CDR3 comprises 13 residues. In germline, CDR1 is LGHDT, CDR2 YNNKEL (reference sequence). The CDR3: CASSQEQFYGYTF. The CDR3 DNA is TGTGCCAGCAGCCAAGAGCAATTCTATGGCTACACCTTC.

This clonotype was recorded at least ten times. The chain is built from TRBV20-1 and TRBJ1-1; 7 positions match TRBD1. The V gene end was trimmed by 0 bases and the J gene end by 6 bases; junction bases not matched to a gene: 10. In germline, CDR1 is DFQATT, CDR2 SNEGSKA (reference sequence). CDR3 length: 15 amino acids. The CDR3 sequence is CSARDLQGDFAEAFF. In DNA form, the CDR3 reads TGCAGTGCTAGAGATCTGCAGGGGGATTTTGCTGAAGCTTTCTTT.

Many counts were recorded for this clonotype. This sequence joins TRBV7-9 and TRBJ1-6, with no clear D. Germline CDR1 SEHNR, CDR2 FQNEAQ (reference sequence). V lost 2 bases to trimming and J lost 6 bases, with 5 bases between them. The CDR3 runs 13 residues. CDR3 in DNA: TGTGCCAGCAGCTTACAGGTTAATTCACCCCTCCACTTT. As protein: CASSLQVNSPLHF.